This T cell receptor beta chain was sequenced for a study of blood T cell repertoires in COVID-19. Produced via immunoSEQ multiplex PCR; TCRdb's table is partial and in-frame only. The profile covers over 200,000 clones, with about 84% appearing a single time and 1.8% taken by the ten largest. With respect to this clone: The identical CDR3 is also encoded by other nucleotide sequences in the sample.

CDR1 ENHRY and CDR2 SYGVKD come from the germline V gene. The V segment lost 6 bases and the J segment 1 base; nucleotides outside the gene matches: 3. This CDR3 is built from 14 residues. V gene TRBV10-3 combines with J gene TRBJ2-5; 9 bases map to TRBD1. The sequenced material came from PBMCs or T cells enriched from blood (not recorded which). The TCR originated in a man in his sixties who had recovered from COVID-19. The DNA of the CDR3 is TGTGCCATCAGGCGACAGGGGGTCCAAGAGACCCAGTACTTC. It translates to CAIRRQGVQETQYF.